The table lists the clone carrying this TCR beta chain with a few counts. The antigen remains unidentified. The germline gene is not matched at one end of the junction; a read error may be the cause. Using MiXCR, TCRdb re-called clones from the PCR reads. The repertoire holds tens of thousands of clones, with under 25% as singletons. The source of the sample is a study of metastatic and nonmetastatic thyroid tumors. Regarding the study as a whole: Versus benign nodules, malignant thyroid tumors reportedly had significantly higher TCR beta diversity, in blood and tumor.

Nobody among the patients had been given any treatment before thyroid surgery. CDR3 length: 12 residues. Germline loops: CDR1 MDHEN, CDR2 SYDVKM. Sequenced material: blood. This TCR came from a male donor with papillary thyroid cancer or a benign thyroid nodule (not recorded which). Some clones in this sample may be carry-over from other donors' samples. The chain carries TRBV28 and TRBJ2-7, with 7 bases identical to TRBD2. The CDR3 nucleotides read TGCGCCAGCAGTTGGGGAGGGGACGAGCATTACTTC. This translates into CASSWGGDEHYF.